The 28 T cell receptor beta chains below were found in one sample sequenced in a study of cytomegalovirus exposure and HLA in healthy donors. Vbeta (60) and Jbeta (13) primers were used in the PCR. Sequenced by immunoSEQ multiplex PCR; TCRdb stores in-frame clones only, minus some. The sample includes about 99,000 clones, around 77% of them seen just once. The sequenced material came from PBMCs. The receptors come from a man aged 40-55 years in good health and CMV-seronegative.

This clone has more than one count but fewer than ten. The chain recombines TRBV20-1 with TRBJ2-3; D gene uncertain. V dropped 3 bases and J dropped 5 bases, with 6 bases sitting between them. CDR1 and CDR2 (germline): DFQATT, SNEGSKA (reference sequence). The length of the CDR3 is 11 residues. CDR3 residues: CSARSGDTQYF. CDR3 bases: TGCAGTGCTAGGTCGGGAGATACGCAGTATTTT.

The chain is built from TRBV25-1 and TRBJ2-4; D not resolved. The CDR3 covers 15 residues. From germline, CDR1 is MGHDK and CDR2 SYGVNS. Trimming took 5 bases from V and 0 from J, leaving 11 bases between them. CDR3 region: CASSRSGVAKNIQYF. Written as DNA, the CDR3 is TGTGCCAGCAGTCGCTCCGGAGTAGCCAAAAACATTCAGTACTTC.

The rearrangement uses TRBV2 and TRBJ2-3, with D perhaps TRBD1 (6 bases). Germline-derived CDR1 and CDR2 are SNHLY and FYNNEI. The CDR3 is 15 residues long. V was trimmed by 3 bases and J by 2 bases, leaving 12 bases between them. CDR3 in amino acids: CASSDKGGVTDTQYF. The DNA for the CDR3 is TGTGCCAGCAGTGACAAAGGGGGAGTCACAGATACGCAGTATTTT.

The chain links TRBV5-6 to TRBJ2-7; 8 bases line up with TRBD2. The V and J ends lost 6 bases and 0 bases, in that order; junction bases with no gene match: 11. The CDR3 length is 16 residues. Germline loops: CDR1 SGHDT, CDR2 YYEEEE. In nucleotides, the CDR3 is TGTGCCAGCACCTCAGTCGGCGGGGGGAGCTCCTACGAGCAGTACTTC. It encodes CASTSVGGGSSYEQYF.

The chain links TRBV6-5 to TRBJ1-2; 10 bases map to TRBD1. The V gene end was trimmed by 7 bases and the J gene end by 8 bases; junction bases not matched to a gene: 7. The CDR3 spans 13 residues. Germline V gene lookup returns CDR1 MNHEY and CDR2 SVGAGI. CDR3 loop: CASTRTGGYGYTF. The CDR3 DNA reads as TGTGCCAGCACTCGGACAGGGGGTTACGGCTACACCTTC.

The chain employs TRBV6-5 and TRBJ2-3; 10 bases fit TRBD2. V trimming: 6 bases; J trimming: 1 base; junction bases outside the gene matches: 4. This CDR3 is 15 amino acids long. The V gene's germline CDR1 is MNHEY and CDR2 SVGAGI. CDR3: CASRTTSGGTDTQYF. CDR3 nucleotide sequence: TGTGCCAGCAGGACCACTAGCGGGGGCACAGATACGCAGTATTTT.

The rearrangement uses TRBV5-1 and TRBJ1-4; TRBD1 aligns across 7 bases. The CDR3 loop spans 15 amino acids. V gave up 3 bases and J gave up 5 bases; unmatched junction bases: 7. Germline CDR1 SGHRS, CDR2 YFSETQ. The CDR3 sequence: CASSSTTGLNEKLFF. In DNA, the CDR3 is TGCGCCAGCAGCTCGACGACAGGGCTCAATGAAAAACTGTTTTTT.

The V call is TRBV7-9, the J call TRBJ1-3, with D tentatively TRBD1 (5 bases). The CDR3 loop spans 15 amino acids. The V gene's germline CDR1 is SEHNR and CDR2 FQNEAQ (reference sequence). V gave up 5 bases and J gave up 3 bases, with 14 bases separating them. The CDR3: CASSPEGTFGNTIYF. CDR3 DNA sequence: TGTGCCAGCAGCCCCGAAGGGACTTTTGGAAACACCATATATTTT.

This chain uses TRBV5-4 with TRBJ2-2; the match to TRBD1 covers 9 bases. Germline-derived CDR1 and CDR2 are SGHNT and YYREEE (reference sequence). Germline trimming cut 4 bases from V and 6 bases from J; bases unmatched to any gene: 10. The CDR3 consists of 16 residues. The CDR3 protein is CASSRDGTGYAGELFF. CDR3 nucleotides: TGTGCCAGCAGCCGGGACGGGACAGGGTACGCCGGGGAGCTGTTTTTT.

The chain joins TRBV7-6 to TRBJ1-6, with 7 bases lining up with TRBD1. The CDR3 is made up of 15 amino acids. Per the germline V gene, CDR1 is SGHVS and CDR2 is FNYEAQ. The trim removed 4 bases at V and 3 bases at J, leaving 3 bases unmatched. CDR3 amino acids: CASSYGTDYNSPLHF. CDR3 nucleotide sequence: TGTGCCAGCAGCTATGGGACAGACTATAATTCACCCCTCCACTTT.

The rearrangement uses TRBV7-6 and TRBJ2-1, with 7 bases that match TRBD1. Germline trimming cut 0 bases from V and 4 bases from J; bases unmatched to any gene: 6. Per the germline V gene, CDR1 is SGHVS and CDR2 is FNYEAQ. This CDR3 region has 16 residues. This chain's CDR3 is CASSLAGTAIYNEQFF. CDR3 nucleotide sequence: TGTGCCAGCAGCTTAGCCGGGACAGCGATATACAATGAGCAGTTCTTC.

V gene TRBV9 combines with J gene TRBJ2-7; 9 bases are a match to TRBD2. V shed 4 bases and J 3 bases; nucleotides not matched to a gene: 8. Looked up from germline, CDR1 is SGDLS and CDR2 is YYNGEE. CDR3 size: 15 residues. The CDR3 region has the DNA TGTGCCAGCAGCCACAGCGCGGGAGGGAACTACGAGCAGTACTTC. Translated, it gives CASSHSAGGNYEQYF.

V and J are TRBV6-5 and TRBJ2-3, with TRBD2 matching 10 bases. This CDR3 contains 16 residues. Germline V gene sequence: CDR1 MNHEY, CDR2 SVGAGI. Trimming at V came to 4 bases and at J to 9 bases, leaving 13 bases not matched to a gene. DNA for the CDR3: TGTGCCAGCAGTTCTGAAATAGCGGGGGGCCTAGCAACGCAGTATTTT. Encoded protein: CASSSEIAGGLATQYF.

This chain connects TRBV6-5 to TRBJ1-3; D not certain. The CDR3 consists of 15 residues. Trimming took off 5 bases at V and 4 bases at J, with 15 bases between the two ends. The V gene's germline CDR1 is MNHEY and CDR2 SVGAGI. The CDR3: CASSPSGSGGNTIYF. The CDR3 nucleotides are TGTGCCAGCAGTCCTTCAGGTTCTGGAGGAAACACCATATATTTT.

This sequence joins TRBV28 and TRBJ2-3; tentatively, D is TRBD2 (6 bases). V lost 8 bases and J 4 bases, leaving 28 bases between the germline ends. In germline, CDR1 is MDHEN, CDR2 SYDVKM. CDR3 length: 18 residues. The CDR3 nucleotides read TGTGCCAGCCCGGCCCGGGCGGGATCAGCTCTTTCCGCAGATACGCAGTATTTT. Translating it yields CASPARAGSALSADTQYF.

This clone was observed a few times. The genes are TRBV18 and TRBJ1-6; tentative D call: TRBD1 (6 bases). Germline CDR1 reads KGHSH; CDR2 reads LQKENI. The CDR3 sequence is 16 residues long. Trimming stripped 2 bases from V and 7 bases from J, with 15 bases between. For the CDR3, the DNA is TGTGCCAGCTCACCAGGTCTGGGACACTCAAATTCACCCCTCCACTTT. Amino acid sequence: CASSPGLGHSNSPLHF.

The genes are TRBV6-5 and TRBJ2-7; 8 nucleotides match TRBD2. The trim removed 7 bases at V and 2 bases at J, leaving 7 bases unmatched. CDR1 MNHEY and CDR2 SVGAGI come from the germline V gene. This CDR3 has 14 amino acids. The CDR3 here is CASTRGGGAYEQYF. The CDR3 DNA follows: TGTGCCAGCACTCGGGGGGGAGGAGCCTACGAGCAGTACTTC.

The rearrangement links TRBV7-9 to TRBJ1-2; TRBD1 might be the D (5 bases). V was pared by 5 bases and J by 2 bases, with 9 bases between. Germline lookup yields CDR1 SEHNR and CDR2 FQNEAQ (reference sequence). The CDR3 spans 13 residues. The DNA for the CDR3 is TGTGCCAGCAGCCACGGGGGAAACTATGGCTACACCTTC. Its protein product is CASSHGGNYGYTF.

The chain carries TRBV6-5 and TRBJ1-1; D gene ambiguous. Trimming pared 6 bases from V and 4 bases from J, leaving 15 bases between. This CDR3 region has 14 residues. From germline, CDR1 is MNHEY and CDR2 SVGAGI. The CDR3 bases are TGTGCCAGCAGGCCACCGGGAACGGGCACTGAAGCTTTCTTT. Translating it yields CASRPPGTGTEAFF.

The sample holds one count of this clone. V and J are TRBV7-2 and TRBJ1-2; maybe TRBD1 (5 bases). Trimming removed 1 base at V and 5 bases at J, with 8 bases between. The CDR3 sequence is 13 residues long. Germline CDR1 SGHTA, CDR2 FQGNSA. CDR3 bases: TGTGCCAGCAGCTTAGGACAGAGGTATGGCTACACCTTC. Its translation: CASSLGQRYGYTF.

The gene calls are TRBV5-1 and TRBJ2-1, with 9 bases fitting TRBD2. CDR3 length: 15 residues. Germline loops: CDR1 SGHRS, CDR2 YFSETQ. V was clipped by 0 bases and J by 8 bases; unmatched bases: 6. The CDR3, as DNA: TGCGCCAGCAGCTTGGCTCTAGCGGGATTGTATGAGCAGTTCTTC. Protein: CASSLALAGLYEQFF. The full variable domain, rest sourced from reference TRBV5-1 and TRBJ2-1, is KAGVTQTPRYLIKTRGQQVTLSCSPISGHRSVSWYQQTPGQGLQFLFEYFSETQRNKGNFPGRFSGRQFSNSRSEMNVSTLELGDSALYLCASSLALAGLYEQFFGPGTRLTVL.

This clone appeared once. CDR3 amino acids: CASRTGGFVTGELFF. The CDR3 DNA follows: TGTGCCAGCAGGACAGGGGGCTTTGTCACCGGGGAGCTGTTTTTT. V gene TRBV6-1 combines with J gene TRBJ2-2; 10 positions agree with TRBD1. The V and J ends lost 6 bases and 4 bases, in that order; junction bases with no gene match: 5. Germline CDR1 is MNHNS and CDR2 is SASEGT. The CDR3 is 15 amino acids.

The chain is built from TRBV9 and TRBJ1-6; D gene uncertain. The CDR3 has 14 amino acids. Germline V CDR1 and CDR2: SGDLS, YYNGEE. V was shortened by 2 bases and J by 7 bases, with 10 bases between the two germline ends. The CDR3 reads CASSVTGLNSPLHF. The CDR3 coding sequence is TGTGCCAGCAGCGTCACGGGGTTGAATTCACCCCTCCACTTT.

V and J are TRBV27 and TRBJ1-2, with D hard to call. The CDR3 totals 15 residues. Trimming shortened V by 2 bases and J by 1 base, and 11 bases separated the two germline ends. Germline-derived CDR1 and CDR2 are MNHEY and SMNVEV (reference sequence). The CDR3 DNA reads as TGTGCCAGCAGTTTAACTGGGGAGATTAACTATGGCTACACCTTC. It codes for CASSLTGEINYGYTF.

This clone turned up a few times. CDR3 loop: CASSPGGLGDTEAFF. CDR3 DNA sequence: TGTGCCAGCAGCCCAGGGGGGCTCGGGGACACTGAAGCTTTCTTT. V and J are TRBV5-4 and TRBJ1-1; 7 bases fit TRBD1. The trim removed 4 bases at V and 3 bases at J, leaving 9 bases unmatched. The CDR3 has 15 amino acids. Germline CDR1 reads SGHNT; CDR2 reads YYREEE (reference sequence).

V gene TRBV28 combines with J gene TRBJ2-5, with D possibly matching TRBD1 (7 bases). V was pared by 6 bases and J by 2 bases, with 10 bases between. Germline V gene data show CDR1 as MDHEN and CDR2 as SYDVKM. The CDR3 consists of 13 residues. CDR3 sequence (DNA): TGTGCCAGCAGCCAGGGGGGACAAGAGACCCAGTACTTC. Translated, it gives CASSQGGQETQYF.

The gene calls are TRBV5-1 and TRBJ2-5; 7 positions match TRBD2. This CDR3 is 15 amino acids long. CDR1 and CDR2 (germline): SGHRS, YFSETQ. V trimming: 5 bases; J trimming: 2 bases; junction bases outside the gene matches: 9. CDR3 region: CASRVEGLGQETQYF. The DNA for the CDR3 is TGCGCCAGCAGAGTCGAAGGACTAGGACAAGAGACCCAGTACTTC.

The V call is TRBV5-1, the J call TRBJ2-3, with D possibly being TRBD2 (5 bases). Germline V lookup: CDR1 SGHRS, CDR2 YFSETQ. The V and J ends lost 2 bases and 2 bases respectively, with 12 bases between them. This CDR3 has 15 residues. The DNA for the CDR3 is TGCGCCAGCAGCTTTAGTCGAGGGAACACAGATACGCAGTATTTT. It encodes CASSFSRGNTDTQYF.